This is a list of T cell receptor beta chains from one sample in a study of shared clonotypes between healthy human individuals. TCRdb's copy holds only in-frame clones and misses some; the assay was immunoSEQ multiplex PCR. The data contain about 2,200,000 clones, 85% to 95% of them seen just once; the ten biggest clones take up about 1.5%. The sequencing sample was made of naive CD8+ T cells from PBMCs. The receptors shown here come from a man younger than 35 in good health. Some clones in this sample may be carry-over from other donors' samples. The CDR3 runs from the conserved cysteine through the conserved F or W.

>TRBJ2-5|TRBV7-8
CASSLAFRGAPQTQYF
>TRBJ2-2|TRBV9
CASSVARETATNTGELFF
>TRBJ2-7|TRBV19
CASSIAGGSYEQYF
>TRBJ2-4|TRBV6-5
CASSYSGGTGNIQYF
>TRBJ2-1|TRBV5-1
CASSSLAGETGEQFF
>TRBJ1-1|TRBV27
CASSLRDRVTEAFF
>TRBJ1-2|TRBV7-9
CASSYPESGESSYGYTF
>TRBJ2-2|TRBV7-3
CASSLTSANTGELFF
>TRBJ2-2|TRBV14
CASSHYQGTGELFF
>TRBJ2-1|TRBV4-3
CASSQVTSGSYNEQFF
>TRBJ2-7|TRBV27
CASSWAGGTYEQYF
>TRBJ2-3|TRBV13
CASSPREEVAGPDTQYF
>TRBJ2-7|TRBV29-1
CSVTVGTEQYF
>TRBJ1-2|TRBV5-6
CASREGGYYGYTF
>TRBJ2-5|TRBV28
CASSLTGGWQETQYF
>TRBJ1-4|TRBV4-3
CASSRLTGGREKLFF
>TRBJ2-1|TRBV11-2
CASSLDRGNYNEQFF
>TRBJ2-2|TRBV7-6
CASSLGWGTNTGELFF
>TRBJ2-1|TRBV5-6
CASSPTSYNEQFF
>TRBJ2-1|TRBV11-3
CASSFWSGYEQFF
>TRBJ2-7|TRBV6-1
CASSEGWDRVYEQYF
>TRBJ1-2|TRBV2
CASSYRDELDHNGYTF
>TRBJ2-1|TRBV10-3
CAIRAPGGSSDEQFF
>TRBJ2-7|TRBV28
CASRLRGASYEQYF
>TRBJ2-2|TRBV19
CASSISEGFELFF
>TRBJ1-3|TRBV29-1
CSVVGGSNGNTIYF
>TRBJ1-3|TRBV9
CASRGREGNTIYF
>TRBJ1-4|TRBV7-6
CASSLLGRGPATNEKLFF
>TRBJ2-1|TRBV9
CASSVRRTHYNEQFF
>TRBJ1-2|TRBV13
CASSPPTGRGGYTF
>TRBJ2-7|TRBV28
CASSLYSGGNYEQYF
>TRBJ2-3|TRBV30
CAWIPRTGGGWADTQYF
>TRBJ2-3|TRBV11-2
CASGGGLLHTDTQYF
>TRBJ1-6|TRBV28
CASTRDRNSPLHF
>TRBJ1-1|TRBV9
CASSARDREAFF
>TRBJ2-7|TRBV2
CASSPRRVGYEQYF
>TRBJ1-4|TRBV19
CASRRRVLRDTNEKLFF
>TRBJ1-1|TRBV2
CASSEGGRTEAFF
>TRBJ2-7|TRBV27
CASSPQPPYEQYF
>TRBJ2-5|TRBV15
CATSDSPLRGQETQYF
>TRBJ2-5|TRBV25-1
CASSEFGSGWGRETQYF
>TRBJ1-1|TRBV10-1
CASSQGPAEAFF
>TRBJ2-7|TRBV7-8
CASSLSLAGANDEQYF
>TRBJ2-7|TRBV15
CATSRPTGTTYEQYF
>TRBJ2-2|TRBV27
CASSPPLGTGELFF
>TRBJ1-1|TRBV29-1
CSVEGEGRTEAFF
>TRBJ2-7|TRBV10-2
CASSDSGLDEQYF
>TRBJ1-5|TRBV9
CASSVATEDQPQHF
>TRBJ2-5|TRBV7-9
CASSFGDSQETQYF
>TRBJ2-7|TRBV7-9
CASSPPESAYEQYF
>TRBJ2-5|TRBV11-3
CASSLGWGETQYF
>TRBJ1-5|TRBV6-6
CASGETVGQPQHF
>TRBJ1-1|TRBV28
CASSSKRQESMNTEAFF